The source of this T cell receptor beta chain is a study of blood T cell repertoires in COVID-19. For the study at large: Donors in Cohort 3 counted as recovered after two negative PCRs, clearance, or symptom resolution. Specimens from acute and convalescent COVID-19 originated in the United States, Italy and Spain.

TCRdb keeps only in-frame clones here, not all; method: immunoSEQ multiplex PCR. The sample shows under 200,000 clones, around 80% of them seen only once. The CDR3 consists of 14 residues. V was pared by 5 bases and J by 1 base, with 9 bases between. CDR1 is SNHLY and CDR2 is FYNNEI in the germline V gene. The origin of this receptor is a woman between 70 and 85 years old in a cohort exposed to, infected with or recovered from COVID-19 (not recorded which). Sequenced material: PBMCs or T cells enriched from blood (not recorded which). The J gene is TRBJ1-5, the V gene TRBV2; possibly TRBD1 for D (6 bases). The CDR3 bases are TGTGCCAGCAGTACAGGGAGAAGCAATCAGCCCCAGCATTTT. This translates into CASSTGRSNQPQHF.